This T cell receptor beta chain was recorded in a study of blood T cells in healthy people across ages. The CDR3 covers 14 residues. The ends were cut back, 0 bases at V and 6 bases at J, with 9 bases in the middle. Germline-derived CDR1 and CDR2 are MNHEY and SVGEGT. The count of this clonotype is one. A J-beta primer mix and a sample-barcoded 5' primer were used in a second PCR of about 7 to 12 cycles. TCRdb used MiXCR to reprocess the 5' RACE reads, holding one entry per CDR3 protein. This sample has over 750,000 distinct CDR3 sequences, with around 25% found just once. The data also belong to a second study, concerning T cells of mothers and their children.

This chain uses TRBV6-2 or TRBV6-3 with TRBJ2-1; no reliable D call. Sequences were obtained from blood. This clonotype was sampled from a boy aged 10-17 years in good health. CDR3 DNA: TGTGCCAGCAGTTACTCGAAGGACCGCAATGAGCAGTTCTTC. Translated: CASSYSKDRNEQFF.